This entry lists 6 T cell receptor beta chains sequenced from one sample in a study of T cell responses to AZD1222 COVID-19 vaccine. Here immunoSEQ multiplex PCR was the method, and the copy in TCRdb shows in-frame clones only, minus some. The sample lists 250,000 to 300,000 clones; almost 95% were seen once. Sequencing used peripheral blood, obtained 28 days after the second AZD1222 dose. These receptors were taken from an adult who received the AZD1222 COVID-19 vaccine.

The V gene is TRBV27, the J gene TRBJ2-7; the match to TRBD2 covers 8 bases. The CDR3 covers 15 residues. V trimming: 5 bases; J trimming: 4 bases; junction bases outside the gene matches: 10. Germline V gene lookup returns CDR1 MNHEY and CDR2 SMNVEV (reference sequence). CDR3 in amino acids: CASSPTSARAYEQYF. The CDR3 DNA reads as TGTGCCAGCAGTCCGACTAGCGCCCGAGCGTACGAGCAGTACTTC.

The count of this clone is one. The V and J genes are TRBV28 and TRBJ1-2, with no clear D. CDR1 and CDR2 (germline): MDHEN, SYDVKM. The CDR3 contains 13 residues. V lost 2 bases to trimming and J lost 6 bases, with 10 bases between them. CDR3 coding DNA: TGTGCCAGCAGTTTAATTCGAGGGCATGGCTACACCTTC. Protein sequence: CASSLIRGHGYTF.

This clone was seen once. The rearrangement joins TRBV4-1 to TRBJ1-4, with no clear D. CDR1 is MGHRA, CDR2 YSYEKL, per germline. The length of the CDR3 is 13 residues. V gave up 0 bases and J gave up 14 bases, with 13 bases separating them. The CDR3 reads CASSQDEHRRLFF. The CDR3 DNA reads TGCGCCAGCAGCCAAGACGAGCACCGGAGGCTGTTTTTT.

V gene TRBV19 combines with J gene TRBJ1-1, with a tentative D call TRBD1 (5 bases). CDR1 and CDR2 (germline): LNHDA, SQIVND (reference sequence). Trimming shortened V by 2 bases and J by 0 bases, and 10 bases separated the two germline ends. The CDR3 is 15 amino acids. CDR3 bases: TGTGCCAGTAGTATAAACGGGGGGTTGAACACTGAAGCTTTCTTT. Translated: CASSINGGLNTEAFF.

J is TRBJ1-1 and V is TRBV6-1, with TRBD1 matching 7 bases. Looked up from germline, CDR1 is MNHNS and CDR2 is SASEGT. The CDR3 loop spans 11 amino acids. V was clipped by 6 bases and J by 8 bases; unmatched bases: 3. This chain's CDR3 is CASRTGSEAFF. The CDR3 DNA reads TGTGCCAGCAGGACAGGGTCAGAAGCTTTCTTT.

V is TRBV13 and J is TRBJ1-5; 7 nucleotides line up with TRBD1. V shed 7 bases and J 7 bases; nucleotides not matched to a gene: 10. The CDR3 contains 14 residues. Germline V CDR1 and CDR2: PRHDT, FYEKMQ (reference sequence). The DNA of the CDR3 is TGTGCCAGCACCTTGACAGGGTCAGGGCAGCCCCAGCATTTT. This gives the protein CASTLTGSGQPQHF.